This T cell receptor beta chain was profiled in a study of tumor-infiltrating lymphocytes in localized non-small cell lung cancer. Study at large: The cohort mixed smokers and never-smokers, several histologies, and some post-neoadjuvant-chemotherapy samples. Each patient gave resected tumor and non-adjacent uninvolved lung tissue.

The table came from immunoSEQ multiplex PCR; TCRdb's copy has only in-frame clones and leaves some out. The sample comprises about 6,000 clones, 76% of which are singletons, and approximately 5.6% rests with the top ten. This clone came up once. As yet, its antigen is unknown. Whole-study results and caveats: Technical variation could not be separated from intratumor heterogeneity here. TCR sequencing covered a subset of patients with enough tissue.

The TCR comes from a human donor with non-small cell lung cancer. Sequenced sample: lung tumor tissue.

The DNA for the CDR3 is TGTGCCAGCAGCTTAGATCTGCCTGGTGAGCAGTTCTTC. Its protein is CASSLDLPGEQFF. V and J are TRBV11-3 and TRBJ2-1, with unresolved D. The germline CDR1 and CDR2 sequences are SGHNT and YENEEA. Trimming removed 0 bases at V and 9 bases at J, with 9 bases between. There are 13 residues in the CDR3.